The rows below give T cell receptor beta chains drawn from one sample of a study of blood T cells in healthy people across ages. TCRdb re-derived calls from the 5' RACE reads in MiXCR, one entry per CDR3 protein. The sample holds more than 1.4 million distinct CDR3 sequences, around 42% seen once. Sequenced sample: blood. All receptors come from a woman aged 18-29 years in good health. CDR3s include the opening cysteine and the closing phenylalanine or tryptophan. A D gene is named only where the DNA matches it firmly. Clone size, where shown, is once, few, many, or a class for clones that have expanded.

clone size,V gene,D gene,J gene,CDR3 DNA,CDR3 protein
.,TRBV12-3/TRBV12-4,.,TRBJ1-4,TGTGCCAGCAGTTCTCCCGGGACAAGAGAAAAACTGTTTTTT,CASSSPGTREKLFF
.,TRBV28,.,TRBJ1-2,TGTGCCAGCAGGCAACAGGGATCTAACTATGGCTACACCTTC,CASRQQGSNYGYTF
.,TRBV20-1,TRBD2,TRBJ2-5,TGCAGTCATGAGGAAAGCGGGAGTCCGAATGAGCAGTACTTC,CSHEESGSPNEQYF
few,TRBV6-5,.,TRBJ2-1,TGTGCCAGCAGTTACCGGGCTAGTATAAGCAACAATGAGCAGTTCTTC,CASSYRASISNNEQFF
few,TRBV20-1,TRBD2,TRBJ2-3,TGCAGTGTCGCCCAGGACTATAGCGGGTATGATGTGGGAACGCAGTATTTT,CSVAQDYSGYDVGTQYF
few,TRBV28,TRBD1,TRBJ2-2,TGTGCCAGCAGTTTGAGGGGGCAGAGCGGGGAGCTGTTTTTT,CASSLRGQSGELFF
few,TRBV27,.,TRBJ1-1,TGTGCCAGCAGTCCACTAGGGGAGGGGAACACTGAAGCTTTCTTT,CASSPLGEGNTEAFF
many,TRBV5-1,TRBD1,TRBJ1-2,TGTGCCAGCAGCTTAGGAACAGGGGACTACGGCTACACCTTC,CASSLGTGDYGYTF
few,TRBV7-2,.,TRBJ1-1,TGTGCCAGCAGCTTACCCCGGGTGAACACTGAAGCTTTCTTT,CASSLPRVNTEAFF
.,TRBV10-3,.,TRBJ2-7,TGTGCCATCAGTGATCATGACCTCCGGTGGGGGAGCGACGAGCAGTACTTC,CAISDHDLRWGSDEQYF
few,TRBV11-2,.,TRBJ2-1,TGTGCCAGCAGCTTAAGTAGGGTTGGCAATGAGCAGTTCTTC,CASSLSRVGNEQFF
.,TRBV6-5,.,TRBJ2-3,TGTGCCAGCAGTTACCCCGGGTCCACAGATACGCAGTATTTT,CASSYPGSTDTQYF
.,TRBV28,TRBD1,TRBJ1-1,TGTGCCAGCAATAGACAGGGGAACACTGAAGCTTTCTTT,CASNRQGNTEAFF
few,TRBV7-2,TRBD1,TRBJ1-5,TGTGCCAGCAGCTTAGGGACAGGGGGCGGGCAGCCCCAGCATTTT,CASSLGTGGGQPQHF
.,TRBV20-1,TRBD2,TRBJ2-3,TGCAGTGCCTGCCCACCTGGACTAGCGGGGCCAGATACGCAGTATTTT,CSACPPGLAGPDTQYF
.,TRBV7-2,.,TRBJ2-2,TGTGCCAGCAGCTGGGGGGCAGGGAGGAACACCGGGGAGCTGTTTTTT,CASSWGAGRNTGELFF
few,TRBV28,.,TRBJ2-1,TGTGCCAGCAGTTTCCGGGGGCCAAATGAGCAGTTCTTC,CASSFRGPNEQFF
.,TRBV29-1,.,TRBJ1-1,TGCAGCGTTAAAAGAACAGTCATGAACACTGAAGCTTTCTTT,CSVKRTVMNTEAFF
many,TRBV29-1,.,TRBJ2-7,TGCAGCGTCCTTGGCCAAAGCTCCTACGAGCAGTACTTC,CSVLGQSSYEQYF
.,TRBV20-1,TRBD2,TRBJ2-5,TGCAGTGCTTCCTCGGGGCTAGCGGAACAAGAGACCCAGTACTTC,CSASSGLAEQETQYF
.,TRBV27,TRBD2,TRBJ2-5,TGTGCCAGCAGTTCCCCTAGCGGGTATCCACAGACCCAGTACTTC,CASSSPSGYPQTQYF
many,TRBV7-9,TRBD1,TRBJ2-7,TGTGCCAGCAGCTTAGACAGGGGAACCTACGAGCAGTACTTC,CASSLDRGTYEQYF